Each of the 10 T cell receptor beta chains below was sequenced from the same sample in a study of prognosis after radiotherapy for stage I lung cancer. Amplicons of TCR beta CDR3 were generated from genomic DNA by two-round multiplex PCR. During first-round PCR, primers specific to each TRBV and TRBJ gene were used. A single record per CDR3 protein comes from TCRdb applying MiXCR to the multiplex PCR reads. Here the sample spans some 14,000 distinct CDR3 sequences, roughly 38% being singletons. Sequenced material: PBMCs, taken before or after stereotactic body radiation therapy (not recorded which). The receptors shown here come from a donor of 50 years or more with non-small cell lung cancer.

In the case of this clonotype: It may be a read error: a sequence one base away is much more abundant. The J gene is TRBJ2-4, the V gene TRBV20-1; D possibly matches TRBD1 or TRBD2 (5 bases each). The CDR3 consists of 14 residues. CDR1 and CDR2 (germline): DFQATT, SNEGSKA (reference sequence). CDR3 nucleotides: TGCAGTGCCCGGGACGGGTATGGCAAAAACATTCAGAACTTC. Its protein is CSARDGYGKNIQNF.

This clonotype appeared many times. The rearrangement uses TRBV18 and TRBJ2-1; TRBD1 might be the D (7 bases). In germline, CDR1 is KGHSH, CDR2 LQKENI. This CDR3 has 16 residues. Deletions cut 1 base from V and 3 bases from J, with 13 bases between. The CDR3 sequence: CASSPQGAGLYNEQFF. CDR3 nucleotide sequence: TGTGCCAGCTCACCACAGGGGGCGGGACTCTACAATGAGCAGTTCTTC.

By its share, this clonotype is medium-sized. The J gene is TRBJ2-2, the V gene TRBV7-8; no clear D. The V gene lost 1 base and the J gene lost 1 base, with 10 bases spanning the gap. The CDR3 extends over 16 amino acids. Germline values: CDR1 SGHVS, CDR2 FQNEAQ. CDR3 DNA: TGTGCCAGCAGCTTAGACGGGCGCGGGAACACCGGGGAGCTGTTTTTT. Residues: CASSLDGRGNTGELFF. Looking up the rest from reference TRBV7-8 and TRBJ2-2 gives the full variable domain: GAGVSQSPRYKVAKRGQDVALRCDPISGHVSLFWYQQALGQGPEFLTYFQNEAQLDKSGLPSDRFFAERPEGSVSTLKIQRTQQEDSAVYLCASSLDGRGNTGELFFGEGSRLTVL.

This clonotype was seen many times. The V call is TRBV3-1, the J call TRBJ2-5; D is unresolved. Germline values: CDR1 LGHDT, CDR2 YNNKEL (reference sequence). The CDR3 is 13 amino acids. Trimming removed 1 base from V and 3 bases from J, with 6 bases in between. CDR3 sequence: CASSQVPEETQYF. CDR3 sequence (DNA): TGTGCCAGCAGCCAAGTTCCGGAAGAGACCCAGTACTTC.

In this sample, this clonotype is medium-sized. The chain has TRBV6-5 and TRBJ2-3; perhaps TRBD2 as D (7 bases). This CDR3 has 17 amino acids. V was shortened by 2 bases and J by 2 bases, with 17 bases between the two germline ends. Germline loops: CDR1 MNHEY, CDR2 SVGAGI. As DNA, the CDR3 is TGTGCCAGCAGTTACCGGGGGGCCGCGGGAACCACAGATACGCAGTATTTT. Translating it yields CASSYRGAAGTTDTQYF.

In regard to this clonotype: The junction departs from germline at one end; a sequencing error may be responsible. This chain uses TRBV4-1 with TRBJ2-1, with TRBD1 matching 10 bases. This CDR3 comprises 14 residues. Germline V gene lookup returns CDR1 MGHRA and CDR2 YSYEKL. This chain's CDR3 is CDSSKGQGDNEQFF. CDR3 DNA: TGCGACAGCAGCAAAGGACAGGGGGACAATGAGCAGTTCTTC.

The chain couples TRBV27 to TRBJ2-1; 10 nucleotides match TRBD2. Germline values: CDR1 MNHEY, CDR2 SMNVEV (reference sequence). After removal of 7 bases from V and 8 bases from J, the junction contained 11 bases not matched to a gene. CDR3 length equals 15 residues. The CDR3 sequence: CASTHLAGAGDEQFF. CDR3 nucleotide sequence: TGTGCCAGCACCCATCTAGCGGGAGCGGGAGATGAGCAGTTCTTC.

This clonotype was counted a few times. The chain couples TRBV10-2 to TRBJ1-6, with 7 positions matching TRBD1. The V gene end was trimmed by 4 bases and the J gene end by 2 bases; junction bases not matched to a gene: 8. The CDR3 covers 17 residues. Germline CDR1 is WSHSY and CDR2 is SAAADI. The DNA of the CDR3 is TGCGCCAGCAGTGGGGCAGGGGGGCTTGCCTATAATTCACCCCTCCACTTT. Translating gives CASSGAGGLAYNSPLHF.

There are many counts of this clonotype. The CDR3 DNA follows: TGTGCCAGCAGGAGCTCGAGGGGAGGCGGTGAAAAACTGTTTTTT. Residues: CASRSSRGGGEKLFF. The chain combines TRBV6-5 with TRBJ1-4, with D possibly TRBD1 on 5 matching bases. V was cut by 6 bases and J by 7 bases, with 18 bases left in between. The CDR3 is made up of 15 amino acids. Germline CDR1 MNHEY, CDR2 SVGAGI.

Comment on this clonotype: No conserved phenylalanine or tryptophan is present at the end of the CDR3, so a read error is the likely explanation. The V and J genes are TRBV9 and TRBJ2-7; tentative D call: TRBD1 (6 bases). The CDR3 is 14 amino acids. CDR1 and CDR2 from the germline V gene are SGDLS and YYNGEE. V lost 4 bases to trimming and J lost 1 base, with 12 bases between them. The CDR3 spells CASSIGQFSYEQYL. The DNA of the CDR3 is TGTGCCAGCAGCATCGGACAGTTTTCCTACGAGCAGTACCTC.